This T cell receptor beta chain originates from a study of a mutant IDH1 vaccine in newly diagnosed glioma. Germline CDR1 MDHEN, CDR2 SYDVKM. Trimming cost V 5 bases and J 3 bases, with 16 bases left between them. CDR3 length: 15 amino acids. Time point of the sample: week 11, during vaccination. One vaccine dose held 300 ug of mutant IDH1 20-mer peptide and came with topical imiquimod. Some clones are missing from TCRdb's copy, which holds only in-frame ones; the method was immunoSEQ multiplex PCR. The table shows about 36,000 clones, with 80% occurring only once. A note on this clone: Its cognate antigen is unknown.

This chain links TRBV28 with TRBJ1-2; possibly TRBD1 for D (5 bases). The sequences come from peripheral blood mononuclear cells (PBMCs), collected from a glioma patient whose treatment included an IDH1 peptide vaccine. The receptor comes from a woman aged 30 to 39 with glioma. Some clones in this sample may be carry-over from other donors' samples. CDR3 nucleotide sequence: TGTGCCAGCAGTCCGACAGCCAGACCTTACTATGGCTACACCTTC. Its translation is CASSPTARPYYGYTF.